This T cell receptor (beta chain) was recovered during a study of Ad26.COV2.S vaccination and SARS-CoV-2 variants. Study-level background: Donor joined the COV1001 Ad26.COV2.S trial arm.

To note about this clone: Its antigen remains unidentified.

Data came from immunoSEQ multiplex PCR; TCRdb stores just in-frame clones and leaves some out. The repertoire holds about 680,000 clones, around 90% seen once, with about 1.5% in the top ten. Study-wide points: Substantial breadth was reported for post-vaccination spike-specific CD8+ and CD4+ T cells. Breadth measured for non-spike TCRs was similar across vaccine and placebo recipients.

Germline V lookup: CDR1 SGHNT, CDR2 YYREEE (reference sequence). The CDR3 totals 16 residues. Trimming at V came to 0 bases and at J to 4 bases, leaving 7 bases not matched to a gene. This sample's treatment: some 20 received Ad26.COV2.S at low or high dose, single or two shots; about 5 received placebo; per-sample allocation not given. The investigators took samples on day 63 after the first vaccine or placebo injection. The clonotype was recovered from a person aged 18-60 years who received the Ad26.COV2.S COVID-19 vaccine or a placebo. The input for sequencing was peripheral blood, taken in a trial of Ad26.COV2.S vaccine versus placebo. The chain employs TRBV5-4 and TRBJ2-4; TRBD2 matches at 7 bases. CDR3 in DNA: TGTGCCAGCAGCTTGGTGGGCGGGAGTGGGAAAAACATTCAGTACTTC. This codes for CASSLVGGSGKNIQYF.